The source of this TCR beta chain is a study of identical twins. Germline V lookup: CDR1 ENHRY, CDR2 SYGVKD. Trimming took 4 bases from V and 10 from J, leaving 8 bases between them. The CDR3 sequence is 12 residues long. Points from the study as a whole: Sequences that were out-of-frame, alpha and twin-shared displayed an excess of low generation probability. Excess twin sharing in beta out-of-frame sequences was weaker.

Template switching created a universal primer site, and the cDNA included unique molecular identifiers. Via MiXCR, TCRdb re-called the 5' RACE reads, giving one row per CDR3 protein. Found here are some 1,600,000 distinct CDR3 sequences, about 32% of them singletons; the top ten hold approximately 0.29%. This clonotype was counted only a few times. Its antigen is unidentified. Sequenced sample: cord blood. The V gene is TRBV10-3, the J gene TRBJ1-6; D unclear. The clonotype was recovered from a newborn girl in good health. In nucleotides, the CDR3 is TGTGCCATCAGTGCGGAAGGATCACCCCTCCACTTT. Residues: CAISAEGSPLHF.